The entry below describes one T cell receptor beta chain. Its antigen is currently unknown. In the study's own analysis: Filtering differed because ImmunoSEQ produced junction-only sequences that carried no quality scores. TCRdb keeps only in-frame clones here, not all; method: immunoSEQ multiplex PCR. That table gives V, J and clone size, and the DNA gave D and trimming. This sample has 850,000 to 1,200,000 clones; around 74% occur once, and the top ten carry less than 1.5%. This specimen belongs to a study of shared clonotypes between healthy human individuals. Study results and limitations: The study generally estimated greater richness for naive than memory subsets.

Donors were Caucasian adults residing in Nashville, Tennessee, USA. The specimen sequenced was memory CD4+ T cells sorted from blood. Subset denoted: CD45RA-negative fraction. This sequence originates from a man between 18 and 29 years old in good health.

This CDR3 reads CASHSQETQYF. The CDR3 DNA reads as TGCGCCAGCCACAGCCAAGAGACCCAGTACTTC. The chain combines TRBV5-1 with TRBJ2-5; D ambiguous. V lost 7 bases to trimming and J lost 1 base, with 5 bases between them. The CDR3 covers 11 residues. Germline V gives CDR1 SGHRS, CDR2 YFSETQ.